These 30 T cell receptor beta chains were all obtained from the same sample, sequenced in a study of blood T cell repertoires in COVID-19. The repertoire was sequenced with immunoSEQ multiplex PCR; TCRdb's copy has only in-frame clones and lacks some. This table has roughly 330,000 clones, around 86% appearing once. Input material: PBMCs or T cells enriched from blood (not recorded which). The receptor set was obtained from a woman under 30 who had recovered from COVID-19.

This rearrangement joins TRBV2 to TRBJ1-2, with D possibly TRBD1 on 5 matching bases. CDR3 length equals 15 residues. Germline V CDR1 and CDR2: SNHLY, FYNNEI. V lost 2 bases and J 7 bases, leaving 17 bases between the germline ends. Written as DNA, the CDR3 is TGTGCCAGCAGTGAACCCGTCGGGCAGGGACTTGGCTACACCTTC. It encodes CASSEPVGQGLGYTF.

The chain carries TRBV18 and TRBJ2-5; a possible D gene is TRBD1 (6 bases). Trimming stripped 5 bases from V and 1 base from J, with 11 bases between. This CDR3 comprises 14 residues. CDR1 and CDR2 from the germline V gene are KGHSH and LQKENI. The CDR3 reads CASSDQGFQETQYF. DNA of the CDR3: TGTGCCAGCTCAGATCAGGGGTTCCAAGAGACCCAGTACTTC.

The CDR3 DNA reads TGTGCCACCAGTGACCCAGGGACAGGGGGAGACTATGGCTACACCTTC. Amino acid sequence: CATSDPGTGGDYGYTF. The J gene is TRBJ1-2, the V gene TRBV24-1, with 11 positions matching TRBD1. V lost 4 bases to trimming and J lost 3 bases; unmatched junction nucleotides: 6. The CDR3 loop spans 16 amino acids. CDR1 KGHDR and CDR2 SFDVKD come from the germline V gene.

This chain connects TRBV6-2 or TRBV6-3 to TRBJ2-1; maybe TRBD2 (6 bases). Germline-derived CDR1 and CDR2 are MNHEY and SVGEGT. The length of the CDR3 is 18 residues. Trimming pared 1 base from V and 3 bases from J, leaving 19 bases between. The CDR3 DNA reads TGTGCCAGCAGTTACTTGGGAAAGGGACTGGGGGACTACAATGAGCAGTTCTTC. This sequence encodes CASSYLGKGLGDYNEQFF.

The CDR3 protein is CASSLLAGSTDTQYF. CDR3 coding DNA: TGTGCCAGCAGCCTCTTAGCGGGATCCACAGATACGCAGTATTTT. The chain uses TRBV3-1 (or the pseudogene TRBV3-2) and TRBJ2-3, with TRBD2 identical over 8 bases. Germline trimming cut 4 bases from V and 2 bases from J; bases unmatched to any gene: 5. This CDR3 comprises 15 residues. CDR1 and CDR2 (germline): LGHDT, YNNKEL (reference sequence).

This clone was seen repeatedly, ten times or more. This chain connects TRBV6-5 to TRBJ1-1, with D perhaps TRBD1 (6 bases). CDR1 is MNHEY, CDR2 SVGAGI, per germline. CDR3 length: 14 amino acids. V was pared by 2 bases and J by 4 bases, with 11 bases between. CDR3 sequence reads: CASSYGEGVTEAFF. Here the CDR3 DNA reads TGTGCCAGCAGTTACGGGGAGGGGGTCACTGAAGCTTTCTTT.

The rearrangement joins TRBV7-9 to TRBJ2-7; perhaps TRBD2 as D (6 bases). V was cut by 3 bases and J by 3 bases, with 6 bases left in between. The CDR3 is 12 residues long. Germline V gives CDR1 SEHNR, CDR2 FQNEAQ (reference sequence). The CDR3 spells CASSLTSYEQYF. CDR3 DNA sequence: TGTGCCAGCAGCTTGACTAGCTACGAGCAGTACTTC.

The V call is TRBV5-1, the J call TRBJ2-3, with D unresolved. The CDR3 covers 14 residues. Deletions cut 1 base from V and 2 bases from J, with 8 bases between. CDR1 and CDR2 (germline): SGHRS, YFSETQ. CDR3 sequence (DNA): TGCGCCAGCAGCTTGAACTCCGACACAGATACGCAGTATTTT. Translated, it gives CASSLNSDTDTQYF. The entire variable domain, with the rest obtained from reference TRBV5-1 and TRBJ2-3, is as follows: KAGVTQTPRYLIKTRGQQVTLSCSPISGHRSVSWYQQTPGQGLQFLFEYFSETQRNKGNFPGRFSGRQFSNSRSEMNVSTLELGDSALYLCASSLNSDTDTQYFGPGTRLTVL.

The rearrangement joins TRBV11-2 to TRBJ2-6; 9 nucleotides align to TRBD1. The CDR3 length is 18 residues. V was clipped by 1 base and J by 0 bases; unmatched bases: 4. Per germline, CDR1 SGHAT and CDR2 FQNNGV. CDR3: CASSLVGTGSSGANVLTF. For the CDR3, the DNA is TGTGCCAGCAGCTTAGTAGGGACAGGGAGCTCTGGGGCCAACGTCCTGACTTTC. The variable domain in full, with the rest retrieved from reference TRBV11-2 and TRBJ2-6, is EAGVAQSPRYKIIEKRQSVAFWCNPISGHATLYWYQQILGQGPKLLIQFQNNGVVDDSQLPKDRFSAERLKGVDSTLKIQPAKLEDSAVYLCASSLVGTGSSGANVLTFGAGSRLTVL.

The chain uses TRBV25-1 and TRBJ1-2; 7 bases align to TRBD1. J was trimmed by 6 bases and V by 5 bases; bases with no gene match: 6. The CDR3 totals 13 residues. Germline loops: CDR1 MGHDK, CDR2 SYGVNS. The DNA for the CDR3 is TGTGCCAGCAGTCAGGGGGAGAGGAATGGCTACACCTTC. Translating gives CASSQGERNGYTF.

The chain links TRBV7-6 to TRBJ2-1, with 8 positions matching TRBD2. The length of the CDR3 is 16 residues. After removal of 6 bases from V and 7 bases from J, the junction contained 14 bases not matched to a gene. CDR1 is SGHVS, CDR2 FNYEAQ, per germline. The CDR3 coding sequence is TGTGCCAGCAGTTCTTCATGGAGCGGGGGTAGTAATGAGCAGTTCTTC. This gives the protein CASSSSWSGGSNEQFF. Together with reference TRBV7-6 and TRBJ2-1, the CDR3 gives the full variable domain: GAGVSQSPRYKVTKRGQDVALRCDPISGHVSLYWYRQALGQGPEFLTYFNYEAQQDKSGLPNDRFSAERPEGSISTLTIQRTEQRDSAMYRCASSSSWSGGSNEQFFGPGTRLTVL.

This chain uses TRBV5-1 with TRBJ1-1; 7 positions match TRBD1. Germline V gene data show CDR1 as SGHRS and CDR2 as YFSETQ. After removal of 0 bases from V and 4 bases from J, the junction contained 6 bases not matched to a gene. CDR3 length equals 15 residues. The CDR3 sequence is CASSLVGRGSTEAFF. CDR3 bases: TGCGCCAGCAGCTTGGTAGGCAGGGGGTCCACTGAAGCTTTCTTT.

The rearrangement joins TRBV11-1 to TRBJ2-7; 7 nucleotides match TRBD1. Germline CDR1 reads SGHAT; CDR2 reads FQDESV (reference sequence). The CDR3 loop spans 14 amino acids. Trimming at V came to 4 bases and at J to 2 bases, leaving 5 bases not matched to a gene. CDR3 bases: TGTGCCAGCAGCTACAGGGGTAACACCTACGAGCAGTACTTC. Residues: CASSYRGNTYEQYF.

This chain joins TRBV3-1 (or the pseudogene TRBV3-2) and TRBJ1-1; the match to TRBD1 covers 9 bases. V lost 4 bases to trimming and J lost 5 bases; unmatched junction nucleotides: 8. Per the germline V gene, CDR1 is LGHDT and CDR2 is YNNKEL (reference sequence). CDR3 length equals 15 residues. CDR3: CASSPQGQGWTEAFF. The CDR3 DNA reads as TGTGCCAGCAGCCCCCAAGGACAGGGGTGGACTGAAGCTTTCTTT.

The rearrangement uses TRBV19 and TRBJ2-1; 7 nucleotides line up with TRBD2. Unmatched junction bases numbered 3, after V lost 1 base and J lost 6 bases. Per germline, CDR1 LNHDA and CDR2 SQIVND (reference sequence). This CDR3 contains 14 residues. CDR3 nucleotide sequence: TGTGCCAGTAGTATAGCGGGAGGAGCCAATGAGCAGTTCTTC. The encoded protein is CASSIAGGANEQFF.

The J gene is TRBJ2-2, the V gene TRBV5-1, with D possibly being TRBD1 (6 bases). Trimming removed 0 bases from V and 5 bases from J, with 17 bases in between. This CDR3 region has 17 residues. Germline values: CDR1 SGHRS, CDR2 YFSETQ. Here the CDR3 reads CASSLEPDRSGTGELFF. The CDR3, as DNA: TGCGCCAGCAGCTTGGAACCAGACAGGTCCGGTACCGGGGAGCTGTTTTTT.

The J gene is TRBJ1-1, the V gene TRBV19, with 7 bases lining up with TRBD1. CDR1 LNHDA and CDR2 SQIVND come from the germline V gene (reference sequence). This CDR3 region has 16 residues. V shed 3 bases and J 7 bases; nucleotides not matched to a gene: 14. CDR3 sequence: CASSIRVLEGAGEAFF. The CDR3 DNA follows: TGTGCCAGTAGTATCCGGGTTTTGGAGGGGGCCGGTGAAGCTTTCTTT. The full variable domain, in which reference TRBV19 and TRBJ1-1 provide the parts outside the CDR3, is DGGITQSPKYLFRKEGQNVTLSCEQNLNHDAMYWYRQDPGQGLRLIYYSQIVNDFQKGDIAEGYSVSREKKESFPLTVTSAQKNPTAFYLCASSIRVLEGAGEAFFGQGTRLTVV.

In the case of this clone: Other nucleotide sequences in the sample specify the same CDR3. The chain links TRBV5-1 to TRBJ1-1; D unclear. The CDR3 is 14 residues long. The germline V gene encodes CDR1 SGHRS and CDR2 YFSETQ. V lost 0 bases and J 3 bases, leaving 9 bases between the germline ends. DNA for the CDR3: TGCGCCAGCAGCTTGGATGTTCGTGACACTGAAGCTTTCTTT. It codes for CASSLDVRDTEAFF.

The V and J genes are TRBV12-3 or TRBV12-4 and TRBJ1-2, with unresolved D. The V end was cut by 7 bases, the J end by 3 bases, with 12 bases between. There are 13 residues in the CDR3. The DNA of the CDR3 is TGTGCCAGCACCGAAGAAGCCTACTATGGCTACACCTTC. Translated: CASTEEAYYGYTF.

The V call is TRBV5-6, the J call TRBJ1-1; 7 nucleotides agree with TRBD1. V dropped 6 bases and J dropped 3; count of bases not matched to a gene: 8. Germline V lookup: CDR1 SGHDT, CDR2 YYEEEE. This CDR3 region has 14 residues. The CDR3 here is CASNPTGKHTEAFF. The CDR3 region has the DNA TGTGCCAGCAACCCGACAGGGAAGCACACTGAAGCTTTCTTT. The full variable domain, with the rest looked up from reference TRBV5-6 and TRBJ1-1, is DAGVTQSPTHLIKTRGQQVTLRCSPKSGHDTVSWYQQALGQGPQFIFQYYEEEERQRGNFPDRFSGHQFPNYSSELNVNALLLGDSALYLCASNPTGKHTEAFFGQGTRLTVV.

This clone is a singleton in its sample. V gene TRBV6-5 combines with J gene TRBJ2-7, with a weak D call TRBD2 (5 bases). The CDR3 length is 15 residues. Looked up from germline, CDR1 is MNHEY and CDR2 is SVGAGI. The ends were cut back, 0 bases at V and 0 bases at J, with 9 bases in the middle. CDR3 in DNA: TGTGCCAGCAGTTACTCTCGGGGTAGCTCCTACGAGCAGTACTTC. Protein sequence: CASSYSRGSSYEQYF.

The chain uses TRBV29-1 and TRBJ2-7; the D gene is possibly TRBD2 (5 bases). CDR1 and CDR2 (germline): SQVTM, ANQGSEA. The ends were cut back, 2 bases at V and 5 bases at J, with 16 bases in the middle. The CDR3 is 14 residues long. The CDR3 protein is CSVEPGWESNEQYF. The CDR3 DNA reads TGCAGCGTTGAACCCGGGTGGGAGTCCAACGAGCAGTACTTC.

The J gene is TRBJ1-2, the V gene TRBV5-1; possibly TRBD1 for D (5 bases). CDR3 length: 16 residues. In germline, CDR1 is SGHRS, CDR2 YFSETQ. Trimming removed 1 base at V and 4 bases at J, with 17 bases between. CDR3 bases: TGCGCCAGCAGCTTGAGTGCCGGGGGGTTTGGCTATGGCTACACCTTC. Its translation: CASSLSAGGFGYGYTF.

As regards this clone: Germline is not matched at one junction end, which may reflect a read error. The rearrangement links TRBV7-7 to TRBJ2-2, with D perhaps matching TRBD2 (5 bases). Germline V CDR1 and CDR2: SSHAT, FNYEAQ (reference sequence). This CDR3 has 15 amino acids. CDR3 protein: CASSLQGGNTGELFF. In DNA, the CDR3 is TGTGCTAGCAGCTTACAAGGAGGGAACACCGGGGAGCTGTTTTTT.

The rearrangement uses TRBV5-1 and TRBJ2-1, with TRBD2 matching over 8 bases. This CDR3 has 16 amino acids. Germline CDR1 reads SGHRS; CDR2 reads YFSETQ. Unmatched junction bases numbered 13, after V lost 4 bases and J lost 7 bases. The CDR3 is CASSATIRGGRNEQFF. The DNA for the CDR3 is TGCGCCAGCAGCGCAACCATCCGCGGGGGGCGGAATGAGCAGTTCTTC.

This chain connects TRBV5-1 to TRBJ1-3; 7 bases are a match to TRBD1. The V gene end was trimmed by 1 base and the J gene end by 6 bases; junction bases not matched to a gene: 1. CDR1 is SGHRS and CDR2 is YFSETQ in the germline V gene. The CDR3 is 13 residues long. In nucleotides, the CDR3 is TGCGCCAGCAGCTTGCAGGGGGAAAACACCATATATTTT. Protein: CASSLQGENTIYF.

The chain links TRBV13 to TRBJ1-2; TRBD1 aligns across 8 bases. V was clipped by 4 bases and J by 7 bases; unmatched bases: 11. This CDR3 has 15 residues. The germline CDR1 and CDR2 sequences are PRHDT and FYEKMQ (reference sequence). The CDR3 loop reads CASSSGTGVAIGYTF. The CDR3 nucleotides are TGTGCCAGCAGCTCCGGGACAGGTGTTGCTATTGGCTACACCTTC.

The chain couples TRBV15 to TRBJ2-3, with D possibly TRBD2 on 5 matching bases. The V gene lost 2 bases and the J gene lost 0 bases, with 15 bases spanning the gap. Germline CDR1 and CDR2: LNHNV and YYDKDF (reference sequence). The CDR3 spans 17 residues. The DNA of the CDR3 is TGTGCCACCAGCAGATTTGGACTTGAGACTAGCACAGATACGCAGTATTTT. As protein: CATSRFGLETSTDTQYF.

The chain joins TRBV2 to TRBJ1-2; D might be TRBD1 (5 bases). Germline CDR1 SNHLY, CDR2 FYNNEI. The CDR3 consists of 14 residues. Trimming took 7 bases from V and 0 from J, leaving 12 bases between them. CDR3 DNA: TGTGCCAGCACCGGCGGGGCCTCTAACTATGGCTACACCTTC. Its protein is CASTGGASNYGYTF.

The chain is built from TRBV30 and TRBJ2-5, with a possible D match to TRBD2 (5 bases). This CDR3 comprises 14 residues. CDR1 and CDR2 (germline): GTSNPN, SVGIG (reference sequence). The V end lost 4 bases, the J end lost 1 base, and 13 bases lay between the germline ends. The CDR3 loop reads CAWNRGQFQETQYF. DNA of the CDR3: TGTGCCTGGAATCGAGGGCAGTTCCAAGAGACCCAGTACTTC.